This T cell receptor (beta chain) was identified in a study of T cell repertoires in cytomegalovirus infection. For the study at large: CMV epitopes that were recently identified and HLA-C-restricted were used alongside well-studied HLA-B-restricted ones. Overall study results and limits: CMV-specific HLA-C-restricted TCR beta clonotypes dominated the ex vivo response.

Each CDR3 protein gets one entry after TCRdb re-called the reads with MiXCR. Here the sample spans 380,000 or so distinct CDR3 sequences, around a third being singletons. On this clonotype itself: Its target is not known.

The clonotype originates from a human donor in good health (CMV status not recorded). Some clones in this sample may be carry-over from other donors' samples. This material consisted of cultured PBMCs, taken from culture after CMV antigen stimulation.

Written as DNA, the CDR3 is TGTGCCAGTAGTCCGCTGACAGCCCGGGCTGAAGCTTTCTTT. Translated: CASSPLTARAEAFF. The rearrangement joins TRBV19 to TRBJ1-1; perhaps TRBD1 as D (5 bases). The germline gives CDR1 LNHDA, CDR2 SQIVND (reference sequence). Trimming stripped 5 bases from V and 6 bases from J, with 16 bases between. The CDR3 covers 14 residues.